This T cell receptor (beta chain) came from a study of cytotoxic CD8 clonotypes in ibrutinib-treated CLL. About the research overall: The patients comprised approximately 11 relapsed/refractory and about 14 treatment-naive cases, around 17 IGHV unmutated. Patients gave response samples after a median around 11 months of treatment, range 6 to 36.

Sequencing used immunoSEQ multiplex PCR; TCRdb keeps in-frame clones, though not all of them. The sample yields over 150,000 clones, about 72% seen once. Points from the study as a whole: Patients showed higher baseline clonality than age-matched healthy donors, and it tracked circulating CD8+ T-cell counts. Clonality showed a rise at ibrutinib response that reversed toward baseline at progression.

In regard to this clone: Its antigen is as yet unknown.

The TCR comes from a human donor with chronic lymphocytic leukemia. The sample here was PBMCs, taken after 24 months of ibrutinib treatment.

CDR3 DNA: TGTGCCAGCCGTTCACCCTACAATGAGCAGTTCTTC. Translation: CASRSPYNEQFF. The chain employs TRBV2 and TRBJ2-1; D is undetermined. Germline V CDR1 and CDR2: SNHLY, FYNNEI. CDR3 length equals 12 residues. Trimming removed 8 bases at V and 2 bases at J, with 7 bases between.